Described below is a single T cell receptor beta chain sequence and its context. This specimen belongs to a study of blood T cell repertoires in COVID-19. Turning to the study itself: Samples taken during acute and convalescent COVID-19 were collected in the United States, Italy and Spain. From T cells, B-cell-depleted T cells, or PBMCs came the material, which was cDNA or gDNA.

As originally analysed: Researchers report that nucleated cell counts were estimated from reference gene primer amplification. Here immunoSEQ multiplex PCR was the method, and the copy in TCRdb shows in-frame clones only, minus some. From that table come the V and J calls and clone size; the DNA was used to work out D and trimming. The profile covers about 270,000 clones, with 85% to 90% appearing a single time and about an eighth taken by the ten largest. The CDR3 consists of 19 residues. V dropped 8 bases and J dropped 0 bases, with 27 bases sitting between them. Germline V gives CDR1 MDHEN, CDR2 SYDVKM.

V and J are TRBV28 and TRBJ2-3; the D gene is possibly TRBD2 (5 bases). This receptor was obtained from a human donor in a cohort sampled during active COVID-19. Sequencing was done on a sample of peripheral blood. The CDR3 sequence: CASGQSRTLRTSSTDTQYF. DNA of the CDR3: TGTGCCAGCGGGCAAAGTCGGACTCTTCGTACTTCTAGCACAGATACGCAGTATTTT.